Reported below is one TCR beta chain. Its antigen remains unknown. This sample is part of a study of cytomegalovirus exposure and HLA in healthy donors. The study, taken as a whole, reports: First-cohort TCR clusters were later found to tend to co-occur in the roughly 120 validation repertoires. Confirmation was obtained in vitro that three CMV-associated chains are specific for CMV antigens. Cytomegalovirus-associated TCR beta chains were listed, numbering approximately 150. There were some public TCRs occurring in many donors, but most TCR sequences were rare.

V shed 3 bases and J shed 2 bases, with 8 bases lying between them. Looked up from germline, CDR1 is SGHAT and CDR2 is FQNNGV. This CDR3 comprises 15 residues. The table came from immunoSEQ multiplex PCR; TCRdb's copy has only in-frame clones and leaves some out. The table has about 250,000 clones, more than 85% seen once. Sequenced input: PBMCs. This clonotype was obtained from a man between 18 and 29 years old in good health and CMV-seropositive. The rearrangement uses TRBV11-2 and TRBJ2-6, with D possibly matching TRBD2 (5 bases). The CDR3 spells CASSFRRAGANVLTF. CDR3 in DNA: TGTGCCAGCAGCTTTAGGCGGGCTGGGGCCAACGTCCTGACTTTC.